The clone carrying this T cell receptor beta chain was observed a handful of times. The CDR3 contains 14 residues. Germline-derived CDR1 and CDR2 are SQVTM and ANQGSEA. Losses at the gene ends were 2 bases for V and 3 bases for J; bases not matched to a gene: 3. This record belongs to a study of spatial heterogeneity in lung cancer. Stated time point: sample taken at primary tumor resection. The sequenced material consisted of unsorted whole RNA from tumor, nontumor lung or frozen PBMC. TCRdb re-called the 5' RACE reads through MiXCR, storing one row per CDR3 protein. The table lists tens of thousands of distinct CDR3 sequences, less than 15% of them singletons.

This sequence joins TRBV29-1 and TRBJ2-1; 8 bases line up with TRBD1. The starting material was PBMCs, obtained at surgery. The receptor's source is a male donor with early-stage non-small cell lung cancer. CDR3 in DNA: TGCAGCGTTGAACTTACAGGGGGCTACAATGAGCAGTTCTTC. This gives the protein CSVELTGGYNEQFF.